This T cell receptor beta chain was identified in a study of memory CD4+ T cells and cytomegalovirus serostatus. Notes on the study in general: Each of 65 to 70 CMV-associated TCRbeta sequences occurred in one to five individuals.

Concerning this clone itself: What it binds is unknown.

The data were produced by immunoSEQ multiplex PCR, yet TCRdb's version contains in-frame clones alone and is incomplete. Of about 52,000 clones in the sample, approximately 82% are singletons; the top ten hold 1.5% to 2%. The sort gate was single viable CD3+CD4+CD8-CD45RO+ cells for memory CD4+ T cells. CMV serostatus came from serum IgG against pp150, pp28, p38, p52. Germline V lookup: CDR1 SNHLY, CDR2 FYNNEI. This CDR3 spans 15 amino acids. The V and J ends lost 7 bases and 2 bases, in that order; junction bases with no gene match: 9. Sequenced: memory CD4+ T cells from blood. This clonotype originated in an adult in good health and CMV-seropositive. V gene TRBV2 combines with J gene TRBJ2-7; 9 bases are a match to TRBD2. As DNA, the CDR3 is TGTGCCAGCACCGACCCACCTAGCGGGGCCTACGAGCAGTACTTC. Its protein is CASTDPPSGAYEQYF.